The 2 T cell receptor beta chains in this list originate from one sample, sequenced in a study of CD8+CD57+ T cells in acquired aplastic anemia. The study profiled TCR beta VDJ and CDR3 using genomic DNA as template. TCRdb analysed the reads with MiXCR anew, one entry per CDR3 protein. The table has 200,000 to 250,000 distinct CDR3 sequences, 34% seen once. The sequenced material came from sorted CD4+, CD8+, or CD8+CD57+ T cells (not recorded which) from PBMCs. The receptor set was obtained from a human donor in good health, serving as a control.

In its sample, this clonotype was seen many times. The chain joins TRBV7-7 to TRBJ2-1; the D is unclear. The CDR3 is 13 amino acids. CDR1 and CDR2 (germline): SSHAT, FNYEAQ (reference sequence). Trimming took off 1 base at V and 8 bases at J, with 9 bases between the two ends. For the CDR3, the DNA is TGTGCCAGCAGCTTAGGCCTTCGGGATGAGCAGTTCTTC. Translation: CASSLGLRDEQFF.

This clonotype came up a few times. A single base separates this from a much larger clone, so it may be a read error. This sequence joins TRBV19 and TRBJ2-5, with TRBD1 identical over 9 bases. Germline V lookup: CDR1 LNHDA, CDR2 SQIVND (reference sequence). Trimming removed 4 bases from V and 5 bases from J; junction bases left unmatched: 5. The CDR3 spans 14 residues. CDR3 coding DNA: TGTGCCAGTAGTAGGACAGGGGTCCGGGAGACCCAGTACTTC. Amino acids: CASSRTGVRETQYF. Complete variable domain (other parts from reference TRBV19 and TRBJ2-5): DGGITQSPKYLFRKEGQNVTLSCEQNLNHDAMYWYRQDPGQGLRLIYYSQIVNDFQKGDIAEGYSVSREKKESFPLTVTSAQKNPTAFYLCASSRTGVRETQYFGPGTRLLVL.